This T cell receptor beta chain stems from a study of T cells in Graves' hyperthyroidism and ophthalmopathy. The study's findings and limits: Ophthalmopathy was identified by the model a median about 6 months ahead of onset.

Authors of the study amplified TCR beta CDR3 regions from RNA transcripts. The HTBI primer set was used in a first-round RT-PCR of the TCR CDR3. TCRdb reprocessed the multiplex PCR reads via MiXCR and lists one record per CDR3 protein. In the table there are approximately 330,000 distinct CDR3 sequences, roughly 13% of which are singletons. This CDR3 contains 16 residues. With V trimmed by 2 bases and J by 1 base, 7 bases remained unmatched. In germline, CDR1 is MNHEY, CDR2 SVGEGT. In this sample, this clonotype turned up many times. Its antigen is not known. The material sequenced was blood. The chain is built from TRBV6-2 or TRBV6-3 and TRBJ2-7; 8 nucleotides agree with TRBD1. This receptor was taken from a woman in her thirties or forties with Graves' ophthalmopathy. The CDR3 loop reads CASSYLRTGSSYEQYF. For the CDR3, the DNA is TGTGCCAGCAGTTACCTCCGGACAGGGAGTTCCTACGAGCAGTACTTC.